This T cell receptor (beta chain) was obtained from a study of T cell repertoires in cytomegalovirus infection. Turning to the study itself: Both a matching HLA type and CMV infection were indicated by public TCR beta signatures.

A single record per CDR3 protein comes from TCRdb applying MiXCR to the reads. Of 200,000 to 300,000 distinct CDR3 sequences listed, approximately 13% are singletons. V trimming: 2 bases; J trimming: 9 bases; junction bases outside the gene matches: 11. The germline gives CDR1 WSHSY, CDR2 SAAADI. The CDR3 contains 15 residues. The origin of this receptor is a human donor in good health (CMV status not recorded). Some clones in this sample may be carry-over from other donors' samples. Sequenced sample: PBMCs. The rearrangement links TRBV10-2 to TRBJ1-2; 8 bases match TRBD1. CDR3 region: CASSETGQGTSSYTF. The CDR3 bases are TGCGCCAGCAGTGAGACAGGACAGGGAACATCGAGCTACACCTTC.